This T cell receptor beta chain was identified during a study of PD-L1 blockade in urothelial cancer. Study details: In terms of prior chemotherapy, patients had received 0 to 3 regimens.

Clones were sequenced by immunoSEQ multiplex PCR, and TCRdb holds only the in-frame ones, with some missing. The repertoire holds tens of thousands of clones, with 81% as singletons. As for this clone: Its antigen is still unknown.

The CDR3 runs to 15 residues. Germline V gene sequence: CDR1 ENHRY, CDR2 SYGVKD. Trimming cost V 5 bases and J 4 bases; bases outside gene matches: 5. Overall study results and limits: Pretreatment clonality of the blood TCR repertoire below the median was predictive of superior survival.

Specified time point: pretreatment peripheral blood. Patients had urothelial carcinoma that was locally advanced or metastatic. Each patient supplied 1 to 8 pretreatment and on-treatment samples. The TCR was taken from a man aged 65 to 79 with urothelial cancer. The sequenced sample was PBMCs, obtained around atezolizumab (anti-PD-L1) treatment. The J gene is TRBJ2-2, the V gene TRBV10-3, with TRBD2 identical over 9 bases. CDR3 region: CAISTGTSFTGELFF. The CDR3 DNA is TGTGCCATCAGTACCGGGACTAGCTTCACCGGGGAGCTGTTTTTT.